The 10 T cell receptor beta chains in this list originate from one sample, sequenced in a study of siplizumab effects on memory and regulatory T cells. The data were produced by immunoSEQ multiplex PCR, yet TCRdb's version contains in-frame clones alone and is incomplete. The data show about 100,000 clones, more than 90% seen once. Input material: CD4+ T cells sorted from blood. Receptor source: a human donor in good health. Some clones in this sample may be carry-over from other donors' samples.

The chain uses TRBV7-9 and TRBJ2-4; D remains ambiguous. This CDR3 has 12 residues. Germline V gene data show CDR1 as SEHNR and CDR2 as FQNEAQ (reference sequence). V was pared by 1 base and J by 6 bases, with 4 bases between. DNA of the CDR3: TGTGCCAGCAGCTTAGACCGAAACATTCAGTACTTC. This gives the protein CASSLDRNIQYF.

In this sample, this clone turned up once. The J gene is TRBJ2-2, the V gene TRBV18; D uncertain. CDR1 KGHSH and CDR2 LQKENI come from the germline V gene. V was shortened by 6 bases and J by 2 bases, with 13 bases between the two germline ends. The CDR3 is 15 residues long. The CDR3 region is CASSTEVFNTGELFF. In DNA form, the CDR3 reads TGTGCCAGCTCTACCGAGGTTTTCAACACCGGGGAGCTGTTTTTT.

This chain connects TRBV14 to TRBJ2-7; D possibly corresponds to TRBD1 (7 bases). Trimming pared 1 base from V and 6 bases from J, leaving 13 bases between. Germline CDR1 and CDR2: SGHDN and FVKESK. The CDR3 sequence is 14 residues long. CDR3 sequence (DNA): TGTGCCAGCAGCCAAGTCAGGGGGGTAGGCGAGCAGTACTTC. Encoded protein: CASSQVRGVGEQYF.

The CDR3 DNA sequence: TGTGCCAGCAGCCTTCAGACAGATCAGCCCCAGCATTTT. Protein sequence: CASSLQTDQPQHF. The V gene is TRBV7-9, the J gene TRBJ1-5; D might be TRBD1 (5 bases). This CDR3 is built from 13 residues. The germline gives CDR1 SEHNR, CDR2 FQNEAQ (reference sequence). V was cut by 5 bases and J by 5 bases, with 10 bases left in between.

The genes are TRBV5-1 and TRBJ2-5; D is unresolved. Germline values: CDR1 SGHRS, CDR2 YFSETQ. V gave up 1 base and J gave up 2 bases, with 3 bases separating them. CDR3 length: 12 amino acids. In DNA, the CDR3 is TGCGCCAGCAGCTTGAATCAAGAGACCCAGTACTTC. It translates to CASSLNQETQYF.

The V call is TRBV5-8, the J call TRBJ1-4, with 7 bases that match TRBD1. The CDR3 extends over 13 amino acids. The trim removed 1 base at V and 10 bases at J, leaving 4 bases unmatched. The germline V gene has CDR1 SGHTS and CDR2 YDEGEE. The CDR3 is CASSLTGAAKLFF. The CDR3 region has the DNA TGTGCCAGCAGCTTGACAGGGGCAGCAAAACTGTTTTTT. The full variable domain, rest sourced from reference TRBV5-8 and TRBJ1-4, is EAGVTQSPTHLIKTRGQQATLRCSPISGHTSVYWYQQALGLGLQFLLWYDEGEERNRGNFPPRFSGRQFPNYSSELNVNALELEDSALYLCASSLTGAAKLFFGSGTQLSVL.

This clone was picked up a small number of times. The chain links TRBV5-8 to TRBJ2-1; D not resolved. Germline V CDR1 and CDR2: SGHTS, YDEGEE. Trimming removed 5 bases from V and 8 bases from J, with 14 bases in between. This CDR3 comprises 13 residues. Here the CDR3 DNA reads TGTGCCAGCAGTCCTATAGTGGAAGATGAGCAGTTCTTC. It yields the protein CASSPIVEDEQFF.

The rearrangement joins TRBV10-2 to TRBJ2-1, with D maybe TRBD1 (5 bases). CDR3 size: 15 residues. Germline loops: CDR1 WSHSY, CDR2 SAAADI. Trimming left V 7 bases short and J 5 bases short, with 18 bases between. The CDR3 nucleotides are TGCGCCAGCACTGTGGGGCTAGTTAGCAACAATGAGCAGTTCTTC. Encoded protein: CASTVGLVSNNEQFF.

This sequence joins TRBV7-9 and TRBJ1-5, with D tentatively TRBD1 (6 bases). Trimming stripped 5 bases from V and 4 bases from J, with 12 bases between. The CDR3 loop spans 14 amino acids. CDR1 is SEHNR and CDR2 is FQNEAQ in the germline V gene (reference sequence). The CDR3 DNA is TGTGCCAGCAGCGGGGACAACCGGAATCAGCCCCAGCATTTT. Translation gives CASSGDNRNQPQHF.

V gene TRBV19 combines with J gene TRBJ2-7; D is undetermined. The length of the CDR3 is 12 residues. Trimming cost V 5 bases and J 2 bases, with 7 bases left between them. Germline V gene lookup returns CDR1 LNHDA and CDR2 SQIVND (reference sequence). In nucleotides, the CDR3 is TGTGCCAGTAGTTCGACCCCCTACGAGCAGTACTTC. Translated: CASSSTPYEQYF. Full variable domain (missing parts from reference TRBV19 and TRBJ2-7): DGGITQSPKYLFRKEGQNVTLSCEQNLNHDAMYWYRQDPGQGLRLIYYSQIVNDFQKGDIAEGYSVSREKKESFPLTVTSAQKNPTAFYLCASSSTPYEQYFGPGTRLTVT.